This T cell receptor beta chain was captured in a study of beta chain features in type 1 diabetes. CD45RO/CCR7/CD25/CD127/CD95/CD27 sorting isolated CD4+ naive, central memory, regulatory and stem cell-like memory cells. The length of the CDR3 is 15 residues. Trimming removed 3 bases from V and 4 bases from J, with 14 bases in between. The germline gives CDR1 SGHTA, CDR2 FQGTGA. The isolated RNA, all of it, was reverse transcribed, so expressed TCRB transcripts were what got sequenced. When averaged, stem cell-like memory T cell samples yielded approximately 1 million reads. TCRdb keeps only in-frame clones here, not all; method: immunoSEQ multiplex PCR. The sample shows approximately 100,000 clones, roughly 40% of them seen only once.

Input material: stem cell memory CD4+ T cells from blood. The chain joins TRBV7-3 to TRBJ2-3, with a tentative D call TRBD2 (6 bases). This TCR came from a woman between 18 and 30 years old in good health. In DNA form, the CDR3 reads TGTGCCAGCAGCTTGGGGGGAGGCTATGCAGATACGCAGTATTTT. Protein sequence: CASSLGGGYADTQYF.